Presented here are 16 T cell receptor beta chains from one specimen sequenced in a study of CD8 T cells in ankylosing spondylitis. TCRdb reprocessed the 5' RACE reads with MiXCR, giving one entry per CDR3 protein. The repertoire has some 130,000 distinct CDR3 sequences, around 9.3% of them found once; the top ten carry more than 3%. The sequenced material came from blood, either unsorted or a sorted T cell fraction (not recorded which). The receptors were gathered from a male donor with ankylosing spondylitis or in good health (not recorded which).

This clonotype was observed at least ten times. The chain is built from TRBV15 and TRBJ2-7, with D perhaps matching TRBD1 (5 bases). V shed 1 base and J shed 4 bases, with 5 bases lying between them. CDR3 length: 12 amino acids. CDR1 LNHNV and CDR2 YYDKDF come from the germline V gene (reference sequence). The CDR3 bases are TGTGCCACCAGCAGAGCAGGGTACGAGCAGTACTTC. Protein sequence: CATSRAGYEQYF.

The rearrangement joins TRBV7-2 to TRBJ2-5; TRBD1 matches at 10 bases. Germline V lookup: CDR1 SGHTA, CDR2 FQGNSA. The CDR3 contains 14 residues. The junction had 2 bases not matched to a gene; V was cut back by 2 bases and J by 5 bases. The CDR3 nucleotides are TGTGCCAGCAGCTTACGACAGGGGGCGGAGACCCAGTACTTC. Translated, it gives CASSLRQGAETQYF.

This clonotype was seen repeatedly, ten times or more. The CDR3 loop reads CASSSWEGTDTQYF. CDR3 nucleotides: TGCGCCAGCAGCTCTTGGGAAGGCACAGATACGCAGTATTTT. This chain links TRBV5-1 with TRBJ2-3, with D unresolved. Trimming took 3 bases from V and 1 from J, leaving 9 bases between them. The CDR3 consists of 14 residues. CDR1 SGHRS and CDR2 YFSETQ come from the germline V gene.

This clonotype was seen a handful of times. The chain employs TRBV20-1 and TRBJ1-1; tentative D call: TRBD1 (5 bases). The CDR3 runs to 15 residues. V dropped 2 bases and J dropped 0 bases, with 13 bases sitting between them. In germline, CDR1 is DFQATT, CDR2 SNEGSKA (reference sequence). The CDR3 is CSARPGGAVNTEAFF. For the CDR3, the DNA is TGCAGTGCTAGACCAGGCGGGGCGGTGAACACTGAAGCTTTCTTT.

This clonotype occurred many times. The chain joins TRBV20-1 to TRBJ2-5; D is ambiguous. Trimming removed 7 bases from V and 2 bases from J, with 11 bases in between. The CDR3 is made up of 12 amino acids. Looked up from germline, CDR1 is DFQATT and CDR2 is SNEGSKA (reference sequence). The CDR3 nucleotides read TGCAGTGGGTCTCCAACGCAAGAGACCCAGTACTTC. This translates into CSGSPTQETQYF.

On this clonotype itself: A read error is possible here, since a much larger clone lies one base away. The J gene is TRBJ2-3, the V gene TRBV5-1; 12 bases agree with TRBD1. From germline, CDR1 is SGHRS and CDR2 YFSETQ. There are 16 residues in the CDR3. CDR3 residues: CASSPGTGGVVDAQYF. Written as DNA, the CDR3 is TGCGCCAGCAGCCCCGGGACAGGGGGCGTGGTAGATGCGCAGTATTTT.

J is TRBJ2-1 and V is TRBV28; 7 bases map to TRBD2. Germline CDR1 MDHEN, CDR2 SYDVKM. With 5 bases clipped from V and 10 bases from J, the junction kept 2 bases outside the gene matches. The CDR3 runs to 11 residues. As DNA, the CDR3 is TGTGCCAGCAGTCTACTAGCGGAGCAGTTCTTC. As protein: CASSLLAEQFF.

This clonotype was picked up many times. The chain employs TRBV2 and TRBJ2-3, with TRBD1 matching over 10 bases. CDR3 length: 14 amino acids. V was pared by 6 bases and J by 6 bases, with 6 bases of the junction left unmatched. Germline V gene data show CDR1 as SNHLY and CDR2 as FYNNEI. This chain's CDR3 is CASRGGTGADTQYF. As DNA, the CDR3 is TGTGCCAGCAGGGGAGGGACAGGGGCCGATACGCAGTATTTT.

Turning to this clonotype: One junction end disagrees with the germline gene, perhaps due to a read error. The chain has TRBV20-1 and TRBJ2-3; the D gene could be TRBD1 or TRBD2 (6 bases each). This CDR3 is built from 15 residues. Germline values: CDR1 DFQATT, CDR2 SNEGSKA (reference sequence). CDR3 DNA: TGCTGTGCTAGACACGCAGGGGAGGCCACAGATACGCAGTATTTT. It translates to CCARHAGEATDTQYF.

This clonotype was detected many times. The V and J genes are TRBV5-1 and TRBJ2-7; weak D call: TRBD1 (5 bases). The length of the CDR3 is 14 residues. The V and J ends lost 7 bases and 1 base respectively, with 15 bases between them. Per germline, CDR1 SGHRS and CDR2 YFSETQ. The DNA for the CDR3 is TGCGCCAGCGGAACCCCGGACAAATCCTACGAGCAGTACTTC. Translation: CASGTPDKSYEQYF.

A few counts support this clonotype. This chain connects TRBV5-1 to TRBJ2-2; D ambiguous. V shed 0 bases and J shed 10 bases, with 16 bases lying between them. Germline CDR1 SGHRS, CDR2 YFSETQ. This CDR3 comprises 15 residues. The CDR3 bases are TGCGCCAGCAGCTTGGCCCCCGGCGCTTCCGTGGAGCTGTTTTTT. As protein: CASSLAPGASVELFF.

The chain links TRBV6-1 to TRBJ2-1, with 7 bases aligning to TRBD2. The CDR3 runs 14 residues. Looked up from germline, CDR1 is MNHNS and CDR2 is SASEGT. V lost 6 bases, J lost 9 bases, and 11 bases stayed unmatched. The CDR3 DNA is TGTGCCAGCAGGGGAGGTCTCGGCGGGGGTGAGCAGTTCTTC. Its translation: CASRGGLGGGEQFF.

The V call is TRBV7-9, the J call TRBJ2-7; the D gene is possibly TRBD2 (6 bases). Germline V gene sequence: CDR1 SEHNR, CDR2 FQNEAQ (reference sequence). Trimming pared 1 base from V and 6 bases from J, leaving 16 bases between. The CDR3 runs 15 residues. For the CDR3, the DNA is TGTGCCAGCAGCTTAGAAGGGCGGGATTCATCCGAGCAGTACTTC. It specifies CASSLEGRDSSEQYF.

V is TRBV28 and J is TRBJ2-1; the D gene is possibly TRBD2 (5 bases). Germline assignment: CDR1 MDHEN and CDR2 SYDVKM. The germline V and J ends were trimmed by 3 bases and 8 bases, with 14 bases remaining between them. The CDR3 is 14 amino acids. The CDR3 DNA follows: TGTGCCAGCAGTTTGGCGGGTCGGGCCCATGAGCAGTTCTTC. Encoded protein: CASSLAGRAHEQFF.

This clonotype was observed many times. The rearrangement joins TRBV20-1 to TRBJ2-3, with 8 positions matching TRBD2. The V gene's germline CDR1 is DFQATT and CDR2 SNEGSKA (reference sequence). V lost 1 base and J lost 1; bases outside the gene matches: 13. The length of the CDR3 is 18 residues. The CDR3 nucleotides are TGCAGTGCTAGAGTCCGGCTAGCGGGTGCCCCCCGCACAGATACGCAGTATTTT. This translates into CSARVRLAGAPRTDTQYF.

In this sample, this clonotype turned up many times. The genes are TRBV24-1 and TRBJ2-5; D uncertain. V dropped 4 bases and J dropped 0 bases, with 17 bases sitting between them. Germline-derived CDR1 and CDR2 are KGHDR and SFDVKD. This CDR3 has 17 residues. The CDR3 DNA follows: TGTGCCACCAGTGACCGACTCATCCAGTCTAACCAAGAGACCCAGTACTTC. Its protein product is CATSDRLIQSNQETQYF.